One sample yielded the 21 T cell receptor beta chains listed below, sequenced in a study of identifying expanded T cells in peripheral blood. Produced via immunoSEQ multiplex PCR; TCRdb's table is partial and in-frame only. The profile covers under 95,000 clones, with roughly 90% appearing a single time and around 2.7% taken by the ten largest. The material sequenced was blood. These receptors all come from a person aged 18 to 70 in good health.

The genes are TRBV5-1 and TRBJ1-4; D gene unclear. Looked up from germline, CDR1 is SGHRS and CDR2 is YFSETQ. V lost 3 bases to trimming and J lost 7 bases, with 22 bases between them. This CDR3 region has 17 residues. The CDR3 loop is CASSSENALLSREKLFF. CDR3 DNA sequence: TGCGCCAGCAGCTCCGAGAATGCGCTACTCTCTCGTGAAAAACTGTTTTTT. Together with reference TRBV5-1 and TRBJ1-4, the CDR3 gives the full variable domain: KAGVTQTPRYLIKTRGQQVTLSCSPISGHRSVSWYQQTPGQGLQFLFEYFSETQRNKGNFPGRFSGRQFSNSRSEMNVSTLELGDSALYLCASSSENALLSREKLFFGSGTQLSVL.

The chain links TRBV5-1 to TRBJ2-1; D is perhaps TRBD1 (5 bases). CDR1 and CDR2 from the germline V gene are SGHRS and YFSETQ. V shed 2 bases and J shed 4 bases, with 16 bases lying between them. The CDR3 has 16 amino acids. CDR3 sequence: CASSFSTAPEYNEQFF. The CDR3 DNA reads as TGCGCCAGCAGCTTTTCGACAGCCCCGGAATACAATGAGCAGTTCTTC. Looking up the rest from reference TRBV5-1 and TRBJ2-1 gives the full variable domain: KAGVTQTPRYLIKTRGQQVTLSCSPISGHRSVSWYQQTPGQGLQFLFEYFSETQRNKGNFPGRFSGRQFSNSRSEMNVSTLELGDSALYLCASSFSTAPEYNEQFFGPGTRLTVL.

J is TRBJ2-5 and V is TRBV7-6, with D hard to call. The CDR3 has 13 amino acids. Germline assignment: CDR1 SGHVS and CDR2 FNYEAQ. V was trimmed by 3 bases and J by 5 bases, leaving 10 bases between them. CDR3 residues: CASSFWVGETQYF. The CDR3 DNA reads as TGTGCCAGCAGCTTTTGGGTCGGGGAGACCCAGTACTTC.

Concerning this clone itself: This same CDR3 is encoded by further DNA sequences in the sample. The chain's CDR3 is CASSLFGETQYF. The CDR3 nucleotides are TGTGCCAGCAGCTTATTTGGAGAGACCCAGTACTTC. V is TRBV7-9 and J is TRBJ2-5; D remains ambiguous. V was cut by 2 bases and J by 4 bases, with 5 bases left in between. This CDR3 spans 12 amino acids. Germline V gene sequence: CDR1 SEHNR, CDR2 FQNEAQ (reference sequence).

This sequence joins TRBV4-2 and TRBJ1-5, with 7 nucleotides matching TRBD1. This CDR3 is built from 15 residues. Germline lookup yields CDR1 LGHNA and CDR2 YNFKEQ. J gave up 4 bases and V 0 bases, and 3 bases lay outside the gene matches. CDR3 DNA sequence: TGTGCCAGCAGCCAAGATGCCAGGGGGAATCAGCCCCAGCATTTT. This codes for CASSQDARGNQPQHF.

The rearrangement links TRBV14 to TRBJ1-1; no firm D call. This CDR3 has 11 amino acids. Trimming stripped 2 bases from V and 2 bases from J, with 0 bases between. Germline assignment: CDR1 SGHDN and CDR2 FVKESK. The CDR3 bases are TGTGCCAGCAGCCAAAACACTGAAGCTTTCTTT. It is translated as CASSQNTEAFF.

V usage is TRBV5-1 and J usage is TRBJ2-7, with unresolved D. Germline V CDR1 and CDR2: SGHRS, YFSETQ. The length of the CDR3 is 17 residues. With 0 bases removed from V and 1 base from J, the gap between germline ends came to 17 bases. The CDR3 DNA sequence: TGCGCCAGCAGCTTGGGCGGTCCGGATCCGGCATCCTACGAGCAGTACTTC. Amino acids: CASSLGGPDPASYEQYF.

The CDR3 is CASSKSTGAESPLHF. In DNA, the CDR3 is TGTGCCAGCAGTAAAAGTACAGGGGCGGAATCACCCCTCCACTTT. The J gene is TRBJ1-6, the V gene TRBV6-5, with 7 bases matching TRBD1. The germline V gene encodes CDR1 MNHEY and CDR2 SVGAGI. J lost 10 bases, V lost 5 bases, and 11 bases had no gene match. The CDR3 has 15 residues.

The V and J genes are TRBV7-8 and TRBJ1-5, with D perhaps matching TRBD1 (6 bases). CDR1 is SGHVS, CDR2 FQNEAQ, per germline. CDR3 length equals 14 residues. V was pared by 2 bases and J by 7 bases, with 12 bases between. In DNA form, the CDR3 reads TGTGCCAGCAGCTTATACAGGGTGGACCAGCCCCAGCATTTT. Encoded protein: CASSLYRVDQPQHF.

The chain joins TRBV6-6 to TRBJ1-2, with 10 bases that match TRBD1. The CDR3 consists of 14 residues. The J segment lost 6 bases and the V segment lost 6 bases, leaving 7 bases of the junction unmatched. Germline lookup yields CDR1 MNHNY and CDR2 SVGAGI (reference sequence). Here the CDR3 reads CASSRGTGVHGYTF. DNA for the CDR3: TGTGCCAGCAGCCGCGGGACAGGGGTACATGGCTACACCTTC.

The CDR3 is CASSLLSGRGNEQFF. DNA for the CDR3: TGTGCCAGCAGCTTGCTCAGCGGGAGAGGCAATGAGCAGTTCTTC. The rearrangement links TRBV5-4 to TRBJ2-1; 8 bases align to TRBD2. Germline assignment: CDR1 SGHNT and CDR2 YYREEE (reference sequence). V dropped 1 base and J dropped 6; count of bases not matched to a gene: 6. The CDR3 is made up of 15 amino acids.

J is TRBJ2-2 and V is TRBV29-1; 14 nucleotides match TRBD2. The CDR3 sequence is 15 residues long. Germline CDR1 SQVTM, CDR2 ANQGSEA. Losses at the gene ends were 6 bases for V and 6 bases for J; bases not matched to a gene: 6. The DNA of the CDR3 is TGCAGCGTGCGGACTAGCGGGGGGAGTGCCGGGGAGCTGTTTTTT. Translating it yields CSVRTSGGSAGELFF.

This rearrangement joins TRBV27 to TRBJ2-7; 7 positions agree with TRBD1. The CDR3 has 15 residues. V lost 6 bases, J lost 2 bases, and 10 bases stayed unmatched. Germline V gene lookup returns CDR1 MNHEY and CDR2 SMNVEV (reference sequence). CDR3 DNA sequence: TGTGCCAGCAGATTTGAAGCCGGGACAGCCTACGAGCAGTACTTC. This sequence encodes CASRFEAGTAYEQYF.

This clone has only one observation. The V gene is TRBV5-4, the J gene TRBJ2-5; 7 bases match TRBD2. There are 16 residues in the CDR3. The germline CDR1 and CDR2 sequences are SGHNT and YYREEE (reference sequence). Germline trimming cut 5 bases from V and 5 bases from J; bases unmatched to any gene: 15. The CDR3 loop is CASSRMGGTGMETQYF. DNA of the CDR3: TGTGCCAGCAGTCGGATGGGGGGGACGGGGATGGAGACCCAGTACTTC.

The rearrangement joins TRBV6-6 to TRBJ1-1; TRBD1 agrees at 10 bases. The CDR3 length is 15 residues. Germline V gene lookup returns CDR1 MNHNY and CDR2 SVGAGI (reference sequence). With 2 bases clipped from V and 7 bases from J, the junction kept 7 bases outside the gene matches. CDR3 amino acids: CASSYRPGQGNEAFF. DNA for the CDR3: TGTGCCAGCAGTTACCGGCCGGGACAGGGGAATGAAGCTTTCTTT.

CDR3: CASSKSGGASYEQYF. In DNA, the CDR3 is TGTGCCAGCAGTAAGAGCGGGGGGGCCTCCTACGAGCAGTACTTC. V usage is TRBV2 and J usage is TRBJ2-7; TRBD2 agrees at 10 bases. Trimming removed 5 bases from V and 0 bases from J; junction bases left unmatched: 4. Germline lookup yields CDR1 SNHLY and CDR2 FYNNEI. CDR3 length: 15 residues.

This clone was recorded only once. This chain joins TRBV20-1 and TRBJ1-2; tentatively, D is TRBD1 (6 bases). V was pared by 6 bases and J by 7 bases, with 12 bases between. CDR3 length equals 11 residues. Germline CDR1 and CDR2: DFQATT and SNEGSKA (reference sequence). CDR3 coding DNA: TGCAGTGCCCTGGGGGCAGCTGGCTACACCTTC. This translates into CSALGAAGYTF.

The V gene is TRBV28, the J gene TRBJ1-1, with D unclear. The CDR3 covers 13 residues. Per germline, CDR1 MDHEN and CDR2 SYDVKM. V lost 4 bases, J lost 1 base, and 7 bases lay in between. The CDR3 sequence is CASSWERNTEAFF. The CDR3 DNA reads TGTGCCAGCAGTTGGGAGAGGAACACTGAAGCTTTCTTT.

The rearrangement joins TRBV6-1 to TRBJ1-1; no reliable D call. V lost 1 base and J 1 base, leaving 13 bases between the germline ends. This CDR3 region has 16 residues. Germline values: CDR1 MNHNS, CDR2 SASEGT. CDR3 protein: CASSEGLEGSNTEAFF. The CDR3 DNA follows: TGTGCCAGCAGTGAAGGTCTCGAGGGCTCGAACACTGAAGCTTTCTTT.

The J gene is TRBJ1-6, the V gene TRBV6-6, with a possible D match to TRBD1 (6 bases). The CDR3 extends over 16 amino acids. CDR1 is MNHNY and CDR2 is SVGAGI in the germline V gene (reference sequence). Trimming took 5 bases from V and 0 from J, leaving 11 bases between them. The CDR3 nucleotides are TGTGCCAGCAGTCCTACGGACAGCTCCTATAATTCACCCCTCCACTTT. Its protein is CASSPTDSSYNSPLHF.

The chain links TRBV25-1 to TRBJ1-2, with 8 bases lining up with TRBD1. Germline assignment: CDR1 MGHDK and CDR2 SYGVNS. The CDR3 sequence is 13 residues long. Trimming removed 8 bases from V and 7 bases from J; junction bases left unmatched: 9. As DNA, the CDR3 is TGTGCCAGCGAAGGCCAGGGGGCGGGTGGCTACACCTTC. Translating it yields CASEGQGAGGYTF.